The 20 T cell receptor beta chains below come from one sample, sequenced in a study of cytomegalovirus exposure and HLA in healthy donors (dated by TCRdb to about 2017). Library preparation was by the immunoSEQ multiplex PCR assay. TCRdb provides this immuneACCESS table in a form limited to in-frame rearrangements. Some clones are lacking; in checked studies, under half of them reflect an unresolved V gene, and why the rest are absent is not known. Present in this sample are more than 110,000 clones, about 94% of which were seen just once. The top ten hold approximately 1.8% of the sample. Sequenced material: PBMCs. The source of these receptors is a man between 18 and 29 years old in good health and CMV-seropositive.

The chain links TRBV5-5 to TRBJ2-3; D is unresolved. Germline CDR1 is SGHKS and CDR2 is YYEKEE (reference sequence). V lost 4 bases to trimming and J lost 2 bases, with 14 bases between them. CDR3 size: 15 residues. The CDR3 loop reads CASSLRIMPTDTQYF. For the CDR3, the DNA is TGTGCCAGCAGCCTGCGAATTATGCCCACAGATACGCAGTATTTT.

The genes are TRBV29-1 and TRBJ2-1; tentative D call: TRBD1 (6 bases). The CDR3 sequence is 11 residues long. The germline V gene encodes CDR1 SQVTM and CDR2 ANQGSEA. V was cut by 3 bases and J by 6 bases, with 6 bases left in between. CDR3: CSVDRGNEQFF. CDR3 DNA: TGCAGCGTTGACAGGGGCAATGAGCAGTTCTTC.

Points on this clone: Mismatch with germline at one junction end may stem from a read error. V is TRBV5-1 and J is TRBJ2-7; 7 nucleotides match TRBD1. The germline V gene encodes CDR1 SGHRS and CDR2 YFSETQ. The CDR3 covers 12 residues. The CDR3 nucleotides read TGCGCCAGCAGCTTGAAGCAGGGGGACAGTGTCTTC. Translating it yields CASSLKQGDSVF.

This clone appeared a few times. The rearrangement uses TRBV5-4 and TRBJ2-5; 8 bases line up with TRBD1. The CDR3 sequence is 15 residues long. The J segment lost 0 bases and the V segment lost 3 bases, leaving 4 bases of the junction unmatched. Per the germline V gene, CDR1 is SGHNT and CDR2 is YYREEE (reference sequence). This CDR3 reads CASSSRTGYQETQYF. CDR3 in DNA: TGTGCCAGCAGCTCGCGGACAGGGTACCAAGAGACCCAGTACTTC.

This clone was counted a few times. The chain is built from TRBV19 and TRBJ2-3; 7 nucleotides agree with TRBD2. The germline V gene has CDR1 LNHDA and CDR2 SQIVND (reference sequence). CDR3 length equals 12 residues. The V gene end was trimmed by 4 bases and the J gene end by 5 bases; junction bases not matched to a gene: 0. In DNA, the CDR3 is TGTGCCAGTAGTACGGGGGGAGATACGCAGTATTTT. This encodes CASSTGGDTQYF.

The rearrangement uses TRBV5-8 and TRBJ2-5, with D unresolved. CDR3 length: 13 residues. Trimming removed 7 bases from V and 2 bases from J, with 12 bases in between. Germline loops: CDR1 SGHTS, CDR2 YDEGEE. The CDR3 DNA follows: TGTGCCAGCCCCCAGAGCAGGCAAGAGACCCAGTACTTC. Translated, it gives CASPQSRQETQYF.

The rearrangement uses TRBV25-1 and TRBJ1-1; D is unclear. CDR3 length: 16 residues. V was cut by 2 bases and J by 3 bases, with 16 bases left in between. Germline-derived CDR1 and CDR2 are MGHDK and SYGVNS. Here the CDR3 reads CASSEGVRGRYTEAFF. For the CDR3, the DNA is TGTGCCAGCAGTGAAGGCGTAAGAGGTCGGTACACTGAAGCTTTCTTT.

The V call is TRBV11-2, the J call TRBJ2-7, with 7 bases aligning to TRBD1. The CDR3 covers 13 residues. V shed 5 bases and J 6 bases; nucleotides not matched to a gene: 7. Germline loops: CDR1 SGHAT, CDR2 FQNNGV. The CDR3 nucleotides are TGTGCCAGCAGCGACACAGACAGGGCCGAGCAGTACTTC. Translating gives CASSDTDRAEQYF.

V gene TRBV9 combines with J gene TRBJ2-1; D is perhaps TRBD2 (5 bases). Germline V gene sequence: CDR1 SGDLS, CDR2 YYNGEE. The CDR3 length is 14 residues. The germline V and J ends were trimmed by 0 bases and 5 bases, with 9 bases remaining between them. CDR3 DNA: TGTGCCAGCAGCGTAGGGACTCGCAACAATGAGCAGTTCTTC. It codes for CASSVGTRNNEQFF.

This chain links TRBV6-4 with TRBJ1-1; D is undetermined. The germline V gene has CDR1 MRHNA and CDR2 SNTAGT. Deletions cut 7 bases from V and 4 bases from J, with 7 bases between. This CDR3 comprises 11 residues. The CDR3 protein is CASKSGTEAFF. DNA for the CDR3: TGTGCCAGCAAGTCGGGCACTGAAGCTTTCTTT.

The J gene is TRBJ2-1, the V gene TRBV18; 14 positions match TRBD2. Unmatched junction bases numbered 17, after V lost 9 bases and J lost 7 bases. The CDR3 runs to 18 residues. Germline values: CDR1 KGHSH, CDR2 LQKENI. The CDR3 reads CARRRGPGTSGSSNEQFF. CDR3 DNA: TGTGCCAGAAGGAGGGGCCCCGGGACTAGCGGGAGCTCGAATGAGCAGTTCTTC. The full variable domain, its missing parts supplied by reference TRBV18 and TRBJ2-1, is NAGVMQNPRHLVRRRGQEARLRCSPMKGHSHVYWYRQLPEEGLKFMVYLQKENIIDESGMPKERFSAEFPKEGPSILRIQQVVRGDSAAYFCARRRGPGTSGSSNEQFFGPGTRLTVL.

V gene TRBV2 combines with J gene TRBJ1-1, with D possibly TRBD1 on 6 matching bases. The CDR3 covers 15 residues. Germline CDR1 reads SNHLY; CDR2 reads FYNNEI. The V and J ends lost 8 bases and 0 bases respectively, with 16 bases between them. The CDR3 loop is CASRGGERMNTEAFF. The CDR3 nucleotides are TGTGCCAGCCGAGGGGGGGAACGAATGAACACTGAAGCTTTCTTT.

In its sample, this clone was seen once. The chain uses TRBV6-1 and TRBJ2-5; 8 bases are a match to TRBD1. The V segment lost 3 bases and the J segment 3 bases; nucleotides outside the gene matches: 9. The germline CDR1 and CDR2 sequences are MNHNS and SASEGT. The CDR3 extends over 16 amino acids. CDR3 in amino acids: CASSESFSDREETQYF. DNA of the CDR3: TGTGCCAGCAGTGAGAGTTTTTCGGACAGGGAAGAGACCCAGTACTTC.

The J gene is TRBJ2-1, the V gene TRBV14; TRBD2 is a possible D gene (6 bases). There are 14 residues in the CDR3. V gave up 8 bases and J gave up 8 bases, with 19 bases separating them. Per the germline V gene, CDR1 is SGHDN and CDR2 is FVKESK. The CDR3 region has the DNA TGTGCCAGCGGTCGACTAGAGAGGTCCGATGAGCAGTTCTTC. It is translated as CASGRLERSDEQFF.

The chain couples TRBV4-1 to TRBJ2-3; D unresolved. V gave up 1 base and J gave up 3 bases, with 8 bases separating them. Looked up from germline, CDR1 is MGHRA and CDR2 is YSYEKL. The CDR3 is 14 residues long. CDR3 in amino acids: CASSQAPQTDTQYF. CDR3 sequence (DNA): TGCGCCAGCAGCCAAGCCCCCCAGACAGATACGCAGTATTTT.

This sequence joins TRBV27 and TRBJ2-5, with TRBD1 matching over 8 bases. With the DNA end fitting TRBJ2-7 better, the J assignment may be wrong. The CDR3 spans 14 residues. Germline V CDR1 and CDR2: MNHEY, SMNVEV (reference sequence). The CDR3, as DNA: TGTGCCAGCAGTTTTTACAGGGGGGCGTACGAGCAGTACTTC. Translated, it gives CASSFYRGAYEQYF.

In regard to this clone: This sample includes further DNA sequences coding for the same CDR3. This rearrangement joins TRBV29-1 to TRBJ2-7, with 8 bases matching TRBD2. Germline trimming cut 1 base from V and 3 bases from J; bases unmatched to any gene: 5. The CDR3 contains 14 residues. The V gene's germline CDR1 is SQVTM and CDR2 ANQGSEA. CDR3: CSVEVGTSLYEQYF. The CDR3 DNA sequence: TGCAGCGTTGAAGTAGGGACTAGTCTCTACGAGCAGTACTTC.

V is TRBV6-6 and J is TRBJ2-3; a weak D match, TRBD2 (5 bases). Germline values: CDR1 MNHNY, CDR2 SVGAGI (reference sequence). Trimming took off 2 bases at V and 4 bases at J, with 10 bases between the two ends. The CDR3 length is 14 residues. CDR3 sequence reads: CASSYRPGADTQYF. CDR3 nucleotide sequence: TGTGCCAGCAGTTACAGGCCCGGGGCAGATACGCAGTATTTT.

The chain joins TRBV5-6 to TRBJ1-3; D gene uncertain. The CDR3 is 12 amino acids. V gave up 3 bases and J gave up 4 bases, with 5 bases separating them. Per the germline V gene, CDR1 is SGHDT and CDR2 is YYEEEE. This CDR3 reads CASSSPGNTIYF. Written as DNA, the CDR3 is TGTGCCAGCAGCTCCCCGGGAAACACCATATATTTT.

This chain joins TRBV5-6 and TRBJ1-5; D perhaps matches TRBD1 (5 bases). The CDR3 consists of 14 residues. Per the germline V gene, CDR1 is SGHDT and CDR2 is YYEEEE. Trimming shortened V by 0 bases and J by 7 bases, and 11 bases separated the two germline ends. The CDR3 bases are TGTGCCAGCAGCTTGGGGGGGGTTCACCAGCCCCAGCATTTT. This sequence encodes CASSLGGVHQPQHF.